The rows below give T cell receptor beta chains drawn from one sample of a study of blood T cells in healthy people across ages. TCRdb recomputed calls from the 5' RACE reads with MiXCR, one row per CDR3 protein. The sample has fewer than 900,000 distinct CDR3 sequences, under 40% seen once. The specimen sequenced was blood. The receptors here all came from a man between 18 and 29 years old in good health. Both conserved end residues are part of each CDR3. The D gene is left open where the match is weak. Only some rows state a clone size, as once, few, many or a class for expanded clones.

v_call	clone_size	j_call	d_call	cdr3_nt	cdr3_aa
TRBV4-3	-	TRBJ2-1	TRBD2	TGCGCCAGCAGCCAAGATCTTAGCAGCGGGGGAAACAATGAGCAGTTCTTC	CASSQDLSSGGNNEQFF
TRBV9	few	TRBJ2-3	TRBD2	TGTGCCAGCACCCAACGGGGGGGGTCACGGGAGACGCAGTATTTT	CASTQRGGSRETQYF
TRBV5-6	-	TRBJ1-5	TRBD1	TGTGCCAGCAGCGCCGACAGGGGGCGGCAGCCCCAGCATTTT	CASSADRGRQPQHF
TRBV7-3	few	TRBJ1-1	-	TGTGCCAGCAGCTTAATTCGGAACACTGAAGCTTTCTTT	CASSLIRNTEAFF
TRBV5-5	few	TRBJ2-3	-	TGTGCCAGCAGCTCGGCGGGGGCGAGCACAGATACGCAGTATTTT	CASSSAGASTDTQYF
TRBV7-2	few	TRBJ1-6	-	TGTGCCAGCAGCTTAGACCGGCTCCGGACGGGGGCGACACCCCTCCACTTT	CASSLDRLRTGATPLHF
TRBV5-1	few	TRBJ2-3	-	TGCGCCAGCAGCTCCCTACAGGAGAGCACAGATACGCAGTATTTT	CASSSLQESTDTQYF
TRBV4-1	few	TRBJ2-5	-	TGCGCCAGCAGCCCCAGTGTCCGGGGAGCTCAAGAGACCCAGTACTTC	CASSPSVRGAQETQYF
TRBV20-1	-	TRBJ2-3	-	TGCAGTGCTAGCAGCGGGGATACGCAGTATTTT	CSASSGDTQYF
TRBV12-3/TRBV12-4	many	TRBJ2-1	-	TGTGCCAGCAGTTACCGGACGGGTAACAATGAGCAGTTCTTC	CASSYRTGNNEQFF
TRBV20-1	few	TRBJ2-5	TRBD2	TGCAGTGCAAAGACTAGCGGGGGAGAGACCCAGTACTTC	CSAKTSGGETQYF
TRBV4-2	-	TRBJ2-2	TRBD1	TGTGCCAGCAGCCCCTTGGACAGGGGCGAGACCGGGGAGCTGTTTTTT	CASSPLDRGETGELFF
TRBV6-2/TRBV6-3	-	TRBJ2-6	-	TGTGCCAGCAGCTGGGACTCATCTGGGGCCAACGTCCTGACTTTC	CASSWDSSGANVLTF